The rows below give T cell receptor beta chains drawn from one sample of a study of early T cells in non-severe SARS-CoV-2 infection. Using its own MiXCR run on the 5' RACE reads, TCRdb lists one record per CDR3 protein. The sample contains approximately 42,000 distinct CDR3 sequences, 6.1% of which appear only once. The specimen was whole blood. The receptors derive from an adult who was a healthcare worker with PCR-confirmed SARS-CoV-2 infection or an uninfected control (not recorded which). CDR3s include the opening cysteine and the closing phenylalanine or tryptophan. D genes are given only for firm matches. The listing skips clone size in some rows; elsewhere it reads once, few, many or a size class.

>TRBV20-1|-|TRBJ2-7|many|13
CSAKKDASYEQYF
TGCAGTGCCAAGAAGGACGCCTCCTACGAGCAGTACTTC
>TRBV5-6|TRBD1|TRBJ1-1|few|15
CASSKTGAGIPEAFF
TGTGCCAGCAGCAAAACAGGGGCCGGAATACCTGAAGCTTTCTTT
>TRBV7-9|-|TRBJ2-1|few|12
CASSSRGGEQFF
TGTGCCAGTAGCTCTCGAGGTGGGGAGCAGTTCTTC
>TRBV20-1|-|TRBJ1-2|-|15
CSARDRAVRDYGYTF
TGCAGTGCTAGAGATCGCGCCGTAAGGGACTATGGCTACACCTTC
>TRBV7-2|-|TRBJ1-2|many|12
CASSGDGYGYTF
TGTGCCAGCAGCGGGGACGGGTATGGCTACACCTTC
>TRBV7-2|TRBD1|TRBJ2-3|-|15
CASSTKTGGADTQYF
TGTGCCAGCAGCACAAAGACAGGGGGCGCAGATACGCAGTATTTT
>TRBV6-1|-|TRBJ2-7|many|13
CASSLELPYEQYF
TGTGCCAGCAGTCTTGAGCTGCCGTACGAGCAGTACTTC
>TRBV7-9|-|TRBJ2-1|few|13
CASSLTSANEQFF
TGTGCCAGCAGCTTGACTAGTGCCAATGAGCAGTTCTTC
>TRBV4-1|-|TRBJ1-1|many|14
CASSPSQGLLEAFF
TGCGCCAGCAGCCCCTCCCAGGGGTTACTTGAAGCTTTCTTT
>TRBV6-2/TRBV6-3|-|TRBJ1-2|many|13
CASSQDDEVGYTF
TGTGCCAGCAGTCAGGACGACGAGGTCGGCTACACCTTC
>TRBV25-1|TRBD2|TRBJ2-3|many|17
CASSVSGGESSTDTQYF
TGTGCCAGCAGTGTCAGCGGGGGAGAATCTAGCACAGATACGCAGTATTTT
>TRBV4-1|-|TRBJ2-1|many|14
CASSHTGSYNEQFF
TGCGCCAGCAGCCATACAGGGTCCTACAATGAGCAGTTCTTC
>TRBV27|-|TRBJ2-7|-|14
CASAERSGADEQYF
TGTGCCAGCGCGGAGCGCTCCGGGGCAGACGAGCAGTACTTC
>TRBV6-6|-|TRBJ1-6|-|15
CASTQRGSYNSPLHF
TGTGCCAGCACCCAAAGGGGCTCTTATAATTCACCCCTCCACTTT
>TRBV6-1|TRBD1|TRBJ1-6|many|18
CASSPGQGLSSYNSPLHF
TGTGCCAGCAGCCCGGGACAGGGATTAAGCTCCTATAATTCACCCCTCCACTTT
>TRBV10-2|TRBD1|TRBJ2-7|few|13
CATGTGGPYEQYF
TGCGCCACCGGGACAGGGGGCCCCTACGAGCAGTACTTC
>TRBV4-1|-|TRBJ2-3|many|14
CASSQGRFPDTQYF
TGCGCCAGCAGCCAGGGGAGGTTCCCAGATACGCAGTATTTT
>TRBV12-3/TRBV12-4|TRBD2|TRBJ2-1|-|14
CASSLAGTTGEQFF
TGTGCCAGCAGTCTAGCGGGGACGACCGGTGAGCAGTTCTTC
>TRBV11-3|-|TRBJ2-1|-|15
CASSLDPSFYNEQFF
TGTGCCAGCAGCTTAGATCCTTCGTTTTACAATGAGCAGTTCTTC
>TRBV6-1|-|TRBJ1-5|few|13
CASSDSGNQPQHF
TGTGCCAGCAGTGATTCAGGAAATCAGCCCCAGCATTTT
>TRBV7-3|TRBD2|TRBJ2-6|-|19
CASSLRAGAGPSGANVLTF
TGTGCCAGCAGCTTAAGAGCGGGGGCCGGACCATCTGGGGCCAACGTCCTGACTTTC
>TRBV3-1|-|TRBJ1-1|few|14
CASGFLQVNTEAFF
TGTGCCAGCGGATTCCTACAAGTGAACACTGAAGCTTTCTTT
>TRBV6-2/TRBV6-3|-|TRBJ1-1|few|22
CASSQLPSPWTAKRFMNTEAFF
TGTGCCAGCAGCCAACTCCCTTCCCCGTGGACAGCTAAGCGGTTTATGAACACTGAAGCTTTCTTT
>TRBV7-2|-|TRBJ2-7|-|14
CASSLSTQLHEQYF
TGTGCCAGCAGCTTAAGTACGCAACTCCACGAGCAGTACTTC
>TRBV12-3/TRBV12-4|-|TRBJ1-3|few|15
CASSFTGFSGNTIYF
TGTGCCAGCAGTTTTACAGGTTTCTCTGGAAACACCATATATTTT
>TRBV20-1|TRBD1|TRBJ1-6|-|14
CSATVGTGSSPLHF
TGCAGTGCTACCGTGGGGACAGGGTCCTCACCCCTCCACTTT
>TRBV28|-|TRBJ2-1|few|15
CASRDSLHPIGEQFF
TGTGCCAGCAGAGACAGCTTACACCCCATTGGGGAGCAGTTCTTC
>TRBV4-1|TRBD1|TRBJ2-7|many|15
CASSHPGQGAQEQYF
TGCGCCAGCAGCCACCCGGGACAGGGGGCGCAGGAGCAGTACTTC
>TRBV27|TRBD1|TRBJ1-2|-|16
CASSHRQGSANYGYTF
TGTGCCAGCAGTCATAGACAGGGCTCTGCGAACTATGGCTACACCTTC
>TRBV13|-|TRBJ1-2|medium-sized|14
CASSLSAGDNGYTF
TGTGCCAGCAGCTTGTCTGCGGGGGATAATGGCTACACCTTC
>TRBV13|TRBD1|TRBJ1-2|medium-sized|12
CASSVQGNGYTF
TGTGCCAGCAGCGTACAGGGGAATGGCTACACCTTC
>TRBV7-9|TRBD2|TRBJ2-5|many|15
CASSFGTSASETQYF
TGTGCCAGCAGCTTTGGGACTAGCGCGTCGGAGACCCAGTACTTC
>TRBV19|-|TRBJ2-1|medium-sized|15
CASSMVGSPYNEQFF
TGTGCCAGTAGTATGGTTGGCAGCCCCTACAATGAGCAGTTCTTC
>TRBV29-1|-|TRBJ1-1|many|11
CSGVGGSKAFF
TGCAGCGGGGTCGGAGGCTCTAAAGCTTTCTTT
>TRBV7-2|-|TRBJ2-5|many|14
CASSYDTLQETQYF
TGTGCCAGCAGCTACGACACACTCCAAGAGACCCAGTACTTC
>TRBV19|-|TRBJ2-4|few|12
CASSTLGGVGYF
TGTGCCAGTAGCACCCTCGGGGGCGTCGGATACTTC
>TRBV27|-|TRBJ2-7|few|16
CASSFGGPMNSYEQYF
TGTGCCAGCAGTTTCGGGGGACCGATGAATTCATACGAGCAGTACTTC
>TRBV11-2|-|TRBJ2-7|few|14
CASSLAGNRREQYF
TGTGCCAGCAGCTTAGCCGGGAATAGGCGCGAGCAGTACTTC
>TRBV5-5|-|TRBJ2-2|many|17
CASSLGGAPGGTGELFF
TGTGCCAGCAGCCTGGGTGGGGCCCCCGGGGGAACCGGGGAGCTGTTTTTT
>TRBV7-2|TRBD1|TRBJ2-5|few|14
CASSHAGTEETQYF
TGTGCCAGCAGCCACGCCGGGACAGAAGAGACCCAGTACTTC
>TRBV6-5|-|TRBJ1-2|many|14
CASSYTRGGAGYTF
TGTGCCAGCAGTTACACCCGGGGGGGGGCTGGCTACACCTTC
>TRBV18|TRBD1|TRBJ2-5|-|15
CASSPRGTGQETQYF
TGTGCCAGCTCACCACGTGGGACAGGGCAAGAGACCCAGTACTTC
>TRBV7-7|TRBD1|TRBJ1-1|few|13
CASSKDRGAEAFF
TGTGCCAGCAGCAAGGACAGGGGTGCTGAAGCTTTCTTT
>TRBV20-1|TRBD2|TRBJ2-5|-|16
CGGLAGGQRNKETQYF
TGCGGAGGACTAGCGGGGGGCCAACGGAATAAAGAGACCCAGTACTTC
>TRBV6-2/TRBV6-3|-|TRBJ2-5|many|14
CASSPGQPQETQYF
TGTGCCAGCAGTCCCGGACAGCCTCAAGAGACCCAGTACTTC
>TRBV6-2/TRBV6-3|TRBD1|TRBJ2-2|-|13
CAGSTGDTGELFF
TGTGCCGGATCCACAGGGGACACCGGGGAGCTGTTTTTT
>TRBV7-9|TRBD1|TRBJ1-6|-|15
CASSFGTADNSPLHF
TGTGCCAGCAGTTTCGGGACAGCAGATAATTCACCCCTCCACTTT
>TRBV12-3/TRBV12-4|-|TRBJ1-1|-|14
CASSPDMGGVGAFF
TGTGCCAGCAGTCCCGACATGGGAGGGGTCGGGGCTTTCTTT
>TRBV2|-|TRBJ2-7|few|13
CASSLIRQYEQYF
TGTGCCAGCAGTCTCATCCGACAGTACGAGCAGTACTTC
>TRBV29-1|TRBD2|TRBJ2-7|many|15
CSVKGLDPRTYEQYF
TGCAGCGTGAAGGGACTAGACCCACGGACCTACGAGCAGTACTTC
>TRBV6-2/TRBV6-3|TRBD1|TRBJ2-2|-|16
CASRNPGQGVTGELFF
TGTGCCAGCAGGAATCCGGGACAGGGTGTCACCGGGGAGCTGTTTTTT
>TRBV6-5|-|TRBJ1-1|many|13
CASSRQSSTEAFF
TGTGCCAGCAGCCGTCAGTCTAGCACTGAAGCTTTCTTT
>TRBV6-1|TRBD1|TRBJ1-1|few|15
CASSPTGGGWTEAFF
TGTGCCAGCAGCCCCACAGGGGGGGGGTGGACTGAAGCTTTCTTT